This T cell receptor beta chain was identified during a study of graft-versus-host responses after intestinal transplantation. About this clone: Its antigen is currently unknown.

Per the germline V gene, CDR1 is LGHNA and CDR2 is YNFKEQ. J lost 4 bases, V lost 0 bases, and 0 bases had no gene match. The CDR3 runs 14 residues. Clones were read by immunoSEQ multiplex PCR, and TCRdb kept only the in-frame ones, dropping some. This sample has 55,000 to 85,000 clones, with 89% found just once. The chain carries TRBV4-2 and TRBJ2-1; 7 nucleotides align to TRBD2. The sequences come from unstimulated CD8+ T cells sorted from spleen or lymph node cells, collected before intestinal transplant. The clonotype originates from a human donor who received an intestinal transplant. The CDR3 DNA is TGTGCCAGCAGCCAAGAGGGACTATACAATGAGCAGTTCTTC. Its translation is CASSQEGLYNEQFF.